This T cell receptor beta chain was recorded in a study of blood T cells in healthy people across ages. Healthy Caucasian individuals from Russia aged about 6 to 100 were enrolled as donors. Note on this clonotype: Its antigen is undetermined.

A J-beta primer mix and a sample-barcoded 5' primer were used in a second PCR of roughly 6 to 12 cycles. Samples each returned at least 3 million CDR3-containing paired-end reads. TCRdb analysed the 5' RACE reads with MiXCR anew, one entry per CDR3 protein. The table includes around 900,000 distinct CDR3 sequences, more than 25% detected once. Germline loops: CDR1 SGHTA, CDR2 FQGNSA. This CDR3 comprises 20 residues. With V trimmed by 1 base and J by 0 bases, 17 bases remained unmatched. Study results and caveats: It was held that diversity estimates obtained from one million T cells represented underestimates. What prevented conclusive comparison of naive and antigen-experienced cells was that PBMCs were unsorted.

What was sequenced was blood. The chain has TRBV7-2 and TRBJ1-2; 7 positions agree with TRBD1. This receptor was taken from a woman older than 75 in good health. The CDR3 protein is CASSLVRGPGWETSNYGYTF. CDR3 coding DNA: TGTGCCAGCAGCTTAGTAAGGGGGCCAGGGTGGGAAACTTCTAACTATGGCTACACCTTC.